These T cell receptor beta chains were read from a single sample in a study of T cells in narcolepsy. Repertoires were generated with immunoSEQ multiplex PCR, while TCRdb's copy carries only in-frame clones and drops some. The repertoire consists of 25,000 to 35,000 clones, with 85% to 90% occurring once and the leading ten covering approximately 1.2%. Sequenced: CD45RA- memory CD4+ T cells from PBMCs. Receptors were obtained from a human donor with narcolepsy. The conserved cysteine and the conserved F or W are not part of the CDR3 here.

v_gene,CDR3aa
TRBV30,AWSVRRFYGYT
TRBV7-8,ASSLAGSGETQY
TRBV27,ASSFNQGTLH
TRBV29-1,SVVTGAGYGYT
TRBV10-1,ASSEPGGYTRDEQF
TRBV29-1,SVGGGQGNEKLF
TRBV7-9,ASSLPPDTQY
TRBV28,ASSQGSTDTQY
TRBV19,ASSIPFRGQKPYGYT
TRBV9,ASSGGGILSGANVLT
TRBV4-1,ASSQPGTDYGYT
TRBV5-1,ASSRDTANYGYT
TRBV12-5,ASRAGTSYEQY
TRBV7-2,ASSLKETQY
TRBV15,ATSSHSGNYATDTQY
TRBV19,ASRWLGKPQH
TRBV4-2,ASSQIDRGRFEAF
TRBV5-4,ASSLESGFDSPLH
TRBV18,ASSPPGQLDYEQY
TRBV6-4,ASPITRGSYEQY
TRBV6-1,ASSEVLESYEQY
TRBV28,ASTEDSDYGYT
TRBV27,ASSLSAHYGYT
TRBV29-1,SVHMAGQGGYGYT
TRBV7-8,ASSSLAGGQF
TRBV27,ASSLSGVPTDTQY
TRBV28,ASSTPQGVLSNGYT
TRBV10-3,AIRSGTDEQF
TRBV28,ASSLRIKGQGAGAEAF
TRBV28,ASSLGRGRTSGNTIY
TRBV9,ASSVSPGGDGTSPLH
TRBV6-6,ASSSFLNSPLH
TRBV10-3,AISSPRGSRTGELF
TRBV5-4,ASSSGQGRGKLF
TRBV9,ASSVEEGAADTQY
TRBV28,ASSSLGGGGYT
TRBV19,AKRTSGRDTQY
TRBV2,ASSTDTNEQF
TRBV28,ASTTSRTGRTDTQY
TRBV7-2,ASKPGQGRSDTQY
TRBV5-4,ASSLAYGEDLY